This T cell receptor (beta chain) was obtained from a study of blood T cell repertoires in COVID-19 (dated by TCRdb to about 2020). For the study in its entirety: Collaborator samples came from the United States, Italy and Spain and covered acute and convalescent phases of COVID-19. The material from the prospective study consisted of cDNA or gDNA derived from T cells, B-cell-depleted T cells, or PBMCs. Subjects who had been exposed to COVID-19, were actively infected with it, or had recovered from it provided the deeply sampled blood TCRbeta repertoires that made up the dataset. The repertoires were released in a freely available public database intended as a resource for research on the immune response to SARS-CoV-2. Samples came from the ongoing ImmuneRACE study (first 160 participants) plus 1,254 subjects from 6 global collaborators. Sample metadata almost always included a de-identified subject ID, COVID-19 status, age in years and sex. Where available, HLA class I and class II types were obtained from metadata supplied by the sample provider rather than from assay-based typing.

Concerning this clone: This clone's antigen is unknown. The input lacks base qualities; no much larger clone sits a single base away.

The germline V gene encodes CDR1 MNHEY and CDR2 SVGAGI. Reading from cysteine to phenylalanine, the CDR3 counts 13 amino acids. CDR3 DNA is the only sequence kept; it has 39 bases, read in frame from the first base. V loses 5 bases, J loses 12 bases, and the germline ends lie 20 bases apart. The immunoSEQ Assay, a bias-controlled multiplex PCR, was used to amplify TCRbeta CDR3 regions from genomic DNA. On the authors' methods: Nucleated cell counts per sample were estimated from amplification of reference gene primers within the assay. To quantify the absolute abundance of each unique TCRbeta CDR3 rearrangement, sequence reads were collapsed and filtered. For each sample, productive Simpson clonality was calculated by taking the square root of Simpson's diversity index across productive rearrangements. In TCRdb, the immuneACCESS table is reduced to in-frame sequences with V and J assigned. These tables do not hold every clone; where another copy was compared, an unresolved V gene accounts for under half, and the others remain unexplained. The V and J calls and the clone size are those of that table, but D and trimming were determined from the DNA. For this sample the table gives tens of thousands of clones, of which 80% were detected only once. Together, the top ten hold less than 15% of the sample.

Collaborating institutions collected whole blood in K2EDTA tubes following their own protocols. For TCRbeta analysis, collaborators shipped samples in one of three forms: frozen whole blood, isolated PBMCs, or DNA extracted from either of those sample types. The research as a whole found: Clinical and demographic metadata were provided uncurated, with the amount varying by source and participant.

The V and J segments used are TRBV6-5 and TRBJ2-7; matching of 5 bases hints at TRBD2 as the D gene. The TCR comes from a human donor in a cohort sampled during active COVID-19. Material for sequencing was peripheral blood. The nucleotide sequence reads TGTGCCAGCAGTCCCAGAGAGGGCCTCAGCTTGTACTTC. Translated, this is CASSPREGLSLYF.